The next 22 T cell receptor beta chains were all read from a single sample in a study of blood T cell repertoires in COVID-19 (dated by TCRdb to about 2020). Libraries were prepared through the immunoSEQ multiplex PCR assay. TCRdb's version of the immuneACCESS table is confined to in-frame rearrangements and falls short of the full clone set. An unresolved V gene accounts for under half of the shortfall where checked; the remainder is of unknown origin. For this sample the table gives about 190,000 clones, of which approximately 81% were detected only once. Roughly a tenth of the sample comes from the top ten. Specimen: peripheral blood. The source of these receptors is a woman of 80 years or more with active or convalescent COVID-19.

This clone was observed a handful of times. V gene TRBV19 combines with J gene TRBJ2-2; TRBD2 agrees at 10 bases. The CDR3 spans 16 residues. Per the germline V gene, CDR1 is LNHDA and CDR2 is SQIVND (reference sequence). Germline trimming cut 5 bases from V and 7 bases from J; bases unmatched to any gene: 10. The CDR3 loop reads CASSPRAGGPGGELFF. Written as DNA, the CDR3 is TGTGCCAGTAGTCCCCGAGCGGGAGGGCCGGGCGGGGAGCTGTTTTTT.

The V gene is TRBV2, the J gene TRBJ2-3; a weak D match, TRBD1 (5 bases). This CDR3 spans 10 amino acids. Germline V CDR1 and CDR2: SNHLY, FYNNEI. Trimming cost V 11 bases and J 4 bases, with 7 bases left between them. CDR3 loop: CASRADTQYF. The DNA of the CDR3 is TGTGCCTCCAGGGCAGATACGCAGTATTTT.

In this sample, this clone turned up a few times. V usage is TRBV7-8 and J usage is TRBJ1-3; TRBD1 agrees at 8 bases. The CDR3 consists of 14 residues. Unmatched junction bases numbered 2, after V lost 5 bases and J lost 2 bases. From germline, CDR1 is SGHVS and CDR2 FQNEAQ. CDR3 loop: CASSVTGAGNTIYF. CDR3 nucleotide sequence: TGTGCCAGCAGCGTGACAGGGGCTGGAAACACCATATATTTT.

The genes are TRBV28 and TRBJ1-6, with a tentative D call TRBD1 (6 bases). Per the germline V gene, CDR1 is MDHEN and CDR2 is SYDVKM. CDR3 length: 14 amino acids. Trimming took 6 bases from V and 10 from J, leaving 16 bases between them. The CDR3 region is CASSTNRVYSPLHF. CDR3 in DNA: TGTGCCAGCAGCACAAACAGGGTTTACTCACCCCTCCACTTT.

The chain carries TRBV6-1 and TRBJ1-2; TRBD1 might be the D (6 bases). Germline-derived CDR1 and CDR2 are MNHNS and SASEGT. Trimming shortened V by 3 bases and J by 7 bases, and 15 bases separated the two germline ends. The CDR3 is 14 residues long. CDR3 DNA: TGTGCCAGCAGTGAGCGCAGGGGCGCCTCTGGCTACACCTTC. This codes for CASSERRGASGYTF.

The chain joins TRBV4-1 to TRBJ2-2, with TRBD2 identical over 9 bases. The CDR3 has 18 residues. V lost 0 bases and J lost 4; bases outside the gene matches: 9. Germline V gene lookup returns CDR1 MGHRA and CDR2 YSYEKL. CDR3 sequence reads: CASSQEYDVAGATGELFF. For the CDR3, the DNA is TGCGCCAGCAGCCAAGAATACGACGTAGCGGGAGCCACCGGGGAGCTGTTTTTT.

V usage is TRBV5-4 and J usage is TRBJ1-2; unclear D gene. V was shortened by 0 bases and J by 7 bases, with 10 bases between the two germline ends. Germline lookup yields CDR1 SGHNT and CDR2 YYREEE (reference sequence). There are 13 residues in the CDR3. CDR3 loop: CASSLAGVGGYTF. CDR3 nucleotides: TGTGCCAGCAGCTTGGCAGGTGTAGGTGGCTACACCTTC.

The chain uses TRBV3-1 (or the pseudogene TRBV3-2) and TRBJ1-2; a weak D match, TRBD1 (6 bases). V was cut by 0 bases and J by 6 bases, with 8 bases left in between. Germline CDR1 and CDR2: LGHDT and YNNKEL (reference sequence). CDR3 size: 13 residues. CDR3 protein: CASSQDTGHGYTF. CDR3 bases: TGTGCCAGCAGCCAAGATACAGGGCATGGCTACACCTTC.

DNA for the CDR3: TGCGCCAGCAGCCAGGGACAGGGGGCGCTGAACACCTTC. It specifies CASSQGQGALNTF. This chain links TRBV5-1 with TRBJ1-2; 12 bases fit TRBD1. V was pared by 4 bases and J by 12 bases, with 7 bases of the junction left unmatched. The CDR3 has 13 amino acids. In germline, CDR1 is SGHRS, CDR2 YFSETQ.

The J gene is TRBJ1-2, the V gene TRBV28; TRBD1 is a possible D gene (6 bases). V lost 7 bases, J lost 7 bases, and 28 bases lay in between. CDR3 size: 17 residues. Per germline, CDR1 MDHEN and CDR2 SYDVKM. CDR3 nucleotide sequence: TGTGCCAGCACCAAAAAGGGGCAGGGGTTGGTCTTGGGTGGCTACACCTTC. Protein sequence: CASTKKGQGLVLGGYTF.

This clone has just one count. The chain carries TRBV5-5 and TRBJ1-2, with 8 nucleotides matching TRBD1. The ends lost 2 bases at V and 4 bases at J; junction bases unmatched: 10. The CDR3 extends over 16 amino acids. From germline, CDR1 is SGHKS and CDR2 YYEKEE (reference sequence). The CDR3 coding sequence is TGTGCCAGCAGCTTCGGACAGGGCATCCGTTTCTATGGCTACACCTTC. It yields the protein CASSFGQGIRFYGYTF.

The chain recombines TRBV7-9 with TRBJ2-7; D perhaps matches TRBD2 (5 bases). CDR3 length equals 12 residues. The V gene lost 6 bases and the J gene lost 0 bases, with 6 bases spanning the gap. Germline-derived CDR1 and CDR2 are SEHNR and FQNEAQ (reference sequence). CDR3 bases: TGTGCCAGCAGGAGGGACTCCTACGAGCAGTACTTC. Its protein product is CASRRDSYEQYF. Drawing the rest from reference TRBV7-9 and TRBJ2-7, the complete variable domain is DTGVSQNPRHKITKRGQNVTFRCDPISEHNRLYWYRQTLGQGPEFLTYFQNEAQLEKSRLLSDRFSAERPKGSFSTLEIQRTEQGDSAMYLCASRRDSYEQYFGPGTRLTVT.

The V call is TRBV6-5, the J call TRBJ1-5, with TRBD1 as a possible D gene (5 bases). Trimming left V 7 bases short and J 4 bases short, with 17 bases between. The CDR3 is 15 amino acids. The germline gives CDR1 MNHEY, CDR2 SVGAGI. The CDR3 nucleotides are TGTGCCAGCACCCCCAGGGAAGGGTGGAATCAGCCCCAGCATTTT. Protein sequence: CASTPREGWNQPQHF.

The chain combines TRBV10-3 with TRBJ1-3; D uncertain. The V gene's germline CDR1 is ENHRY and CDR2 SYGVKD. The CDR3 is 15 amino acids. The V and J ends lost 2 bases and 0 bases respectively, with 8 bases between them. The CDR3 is CAISEGYSSGNTIYF. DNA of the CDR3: TGTGCCATCAGTGAGGGGTACAGCTCTGGAAACACCATATATTTT.

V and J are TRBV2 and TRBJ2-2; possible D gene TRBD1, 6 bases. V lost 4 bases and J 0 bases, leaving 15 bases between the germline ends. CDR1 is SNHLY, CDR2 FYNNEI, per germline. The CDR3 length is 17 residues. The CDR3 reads CASSGQAQLANTGELFF. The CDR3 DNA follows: TGTGCCAGCAGTGGACAGGCCCAACTCGCGAACACCGGGGAGCTGTTTTTT.

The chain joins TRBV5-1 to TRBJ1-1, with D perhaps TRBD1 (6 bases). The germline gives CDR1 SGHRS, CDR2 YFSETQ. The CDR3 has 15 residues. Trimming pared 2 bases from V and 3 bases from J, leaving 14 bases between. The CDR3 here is CASSFNGGRDTEAFF. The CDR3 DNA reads TGCGCCAGCAGCTTTAATGGGGGCCGCGACACTGAAGCTTTCTTT.

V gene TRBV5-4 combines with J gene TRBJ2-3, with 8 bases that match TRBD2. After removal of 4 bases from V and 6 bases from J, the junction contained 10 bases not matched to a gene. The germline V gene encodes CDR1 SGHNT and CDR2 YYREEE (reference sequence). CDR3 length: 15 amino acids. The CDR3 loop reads CASSTRTSRSDTQYF. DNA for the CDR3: TGTGCCAGCAGCACCCGGACTAGCAGGTCGGATACGCAGTATTTT.

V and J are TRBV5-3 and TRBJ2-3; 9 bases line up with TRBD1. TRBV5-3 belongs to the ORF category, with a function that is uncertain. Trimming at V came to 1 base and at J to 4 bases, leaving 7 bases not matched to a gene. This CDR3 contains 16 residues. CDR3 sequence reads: CARSLKRDRDPDTQYF. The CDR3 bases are TGTGCCAGAAGCTTGAAGCGGGACAGGGACCCAGATACGCAGTATTTT.

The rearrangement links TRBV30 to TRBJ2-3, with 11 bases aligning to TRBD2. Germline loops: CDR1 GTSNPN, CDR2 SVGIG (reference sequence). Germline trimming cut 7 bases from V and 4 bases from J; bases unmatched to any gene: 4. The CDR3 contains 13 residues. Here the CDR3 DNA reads TGTGCCTTAGCGGGAGGGCCCTCAGATACGCAGTATTTT. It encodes CALAGGPSDTQYF.

This CDR3 reads CASRQERDQGYTF. CDR3 nucleotides: TGTGCCAGCAGACAGGAACGAGACCAGGGCTACACCTTC. This sequence joins TRBV2 and TRBJ1-2; D possibly corresponds to TRBD1 (5 bases). CDR1 is SNHLY and CDR2 is FYNNEI in the germline V gene. Trimming cost V 6 bases and J 8 bases, with 16 bases left between them. The CDR3 has 13 amino acids.

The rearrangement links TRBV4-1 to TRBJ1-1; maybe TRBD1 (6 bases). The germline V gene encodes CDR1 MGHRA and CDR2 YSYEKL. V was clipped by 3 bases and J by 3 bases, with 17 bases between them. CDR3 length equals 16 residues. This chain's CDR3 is CASSHPRRGADTEAFF. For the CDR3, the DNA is TGCGCCAGCAGCCATCCCCGGCGGGGGGCTGACACTGAAGCTTTCTTT.

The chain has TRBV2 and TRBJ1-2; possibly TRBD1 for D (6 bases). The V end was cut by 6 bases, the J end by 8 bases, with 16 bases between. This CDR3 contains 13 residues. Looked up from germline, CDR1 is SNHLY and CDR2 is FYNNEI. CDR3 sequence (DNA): TGTGCCAGCAGAGGGGACATTGCGGACGGCTACACCTTC. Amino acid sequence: CASRGDIADGYTF.